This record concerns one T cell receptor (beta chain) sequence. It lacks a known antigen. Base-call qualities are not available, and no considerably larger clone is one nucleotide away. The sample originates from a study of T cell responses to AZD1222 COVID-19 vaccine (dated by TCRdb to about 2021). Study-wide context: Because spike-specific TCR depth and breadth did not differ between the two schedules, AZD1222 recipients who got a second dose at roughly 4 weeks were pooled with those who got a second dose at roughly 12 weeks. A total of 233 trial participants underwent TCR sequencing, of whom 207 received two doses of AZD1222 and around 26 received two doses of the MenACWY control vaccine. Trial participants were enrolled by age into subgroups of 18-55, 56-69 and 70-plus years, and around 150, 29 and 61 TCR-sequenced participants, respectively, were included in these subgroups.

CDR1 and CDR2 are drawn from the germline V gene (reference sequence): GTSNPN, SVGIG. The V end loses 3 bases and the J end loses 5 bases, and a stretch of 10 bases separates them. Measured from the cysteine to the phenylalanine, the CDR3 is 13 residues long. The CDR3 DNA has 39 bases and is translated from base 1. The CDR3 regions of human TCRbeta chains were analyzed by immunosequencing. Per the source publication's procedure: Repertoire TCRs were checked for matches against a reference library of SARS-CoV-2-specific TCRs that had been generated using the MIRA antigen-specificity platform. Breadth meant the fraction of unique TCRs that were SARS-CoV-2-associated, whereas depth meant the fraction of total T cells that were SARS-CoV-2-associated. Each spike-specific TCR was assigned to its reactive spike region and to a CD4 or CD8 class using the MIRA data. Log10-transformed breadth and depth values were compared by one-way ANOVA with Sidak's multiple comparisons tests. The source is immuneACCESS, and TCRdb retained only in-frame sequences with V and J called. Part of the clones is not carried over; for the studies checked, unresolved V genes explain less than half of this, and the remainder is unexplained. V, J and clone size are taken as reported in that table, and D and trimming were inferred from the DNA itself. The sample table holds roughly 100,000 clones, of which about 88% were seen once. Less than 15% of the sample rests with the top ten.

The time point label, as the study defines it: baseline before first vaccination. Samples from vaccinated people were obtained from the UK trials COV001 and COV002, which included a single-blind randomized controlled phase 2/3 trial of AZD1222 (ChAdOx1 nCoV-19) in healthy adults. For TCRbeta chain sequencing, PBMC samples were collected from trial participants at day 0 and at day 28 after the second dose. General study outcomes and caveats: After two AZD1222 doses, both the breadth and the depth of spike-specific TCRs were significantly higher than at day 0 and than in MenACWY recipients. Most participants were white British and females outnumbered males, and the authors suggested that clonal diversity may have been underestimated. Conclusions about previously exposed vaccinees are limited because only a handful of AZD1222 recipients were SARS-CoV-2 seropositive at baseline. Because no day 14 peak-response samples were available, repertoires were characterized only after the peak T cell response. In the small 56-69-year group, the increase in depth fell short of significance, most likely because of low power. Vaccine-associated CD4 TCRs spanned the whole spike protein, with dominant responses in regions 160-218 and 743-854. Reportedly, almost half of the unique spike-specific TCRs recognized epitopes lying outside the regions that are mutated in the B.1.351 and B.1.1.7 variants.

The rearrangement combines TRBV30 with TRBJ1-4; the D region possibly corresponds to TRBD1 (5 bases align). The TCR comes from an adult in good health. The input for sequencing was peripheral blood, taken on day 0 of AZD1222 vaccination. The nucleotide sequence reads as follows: TGTGCCTGGAGGGGGGGGAGGAATGAAAAACTGTTTTTT. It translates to CAWRGGRNEKLFF.